These 24 T cell receptor beta chains were all obtained from the same sample, sequenced in a study of molecular identifiers for immune sequencing clone quantification. MiXCR, applied by TCRdb to the PCR reads, yields one record per CDR3 protein. Found here are 400,000 to 600,000 distinct CDR3 sequences, over 20% of them singletons; the top ten hold about 0.84%. Specimen: naive CD8+ T cells from blood, with Jurkat cell RNA spiked in. Indicated subset: FACS-sorted CD8+CD4-CCR7+CD45RA+ naive T cells. These receptors were obtained from a human donor in good health. Some libraries in this study had Jurkat cell RNA spiked in.

The gene calls are TRBV27 and TRBJ2-7, with a possible D match to TRBD2 (5 bases). Trimming shortened V by 2 bases and J by 2 bases, and 10 bases separated the two germline ends. The CDR3 is 14 residues long. CDR1 is MNHEY and CDR2 is SMNVEV in the germline V gene (reference sequence). The CDR3 sequence: CASSLTFGAYEQYF. As DNA, the CDR3 is TGTGCCAGCAGTTTAACATTCGGGGCCTACGAGCAGTACTTC.

The chain carries TRBV28 and TRBJ2-5; D is unclear. The germline V gene encodes CDR1 MDHEN and CDR2 SYDVKM. V was cut by 2 bases and J by 1 base, with 11 bases left in between. This CDR3 has 15 residues. The CDR3, as DNA: TGTGCCAGCAGTTTAGGTGCGGCAACCCAAGAGACCCAGTACTTC. This translates into CASSLGAATQETQYF. The whole variable domain, filled in from reference TRBV28 and TRBJ2-5, reads DVKVTQSSRYLVKRTGEKVFLECVQDMDHENMFWYRQDPGLGLRLIYFSYDVKMKEKGDIPEGYSVSREKKERFSLILESASTNQTSMYLCASSLGAATQETQYFGPGTRLLVL.

This clonotype was counted only a few times. A junction boundary mismatches the germline segment, possibly from a read error. This chain links TRBV4-1 with TRBJ1-1; 9 bases are a match to TRBD1. The length of the CDR3 is 15 residues. Germline V gene data show CDR1 as MGHRA and CDR2 as YSYEKL. CDR3 sequence: CASSPWTGENAEAFF. CDR3 DNA sequence: TGCGCCAGCAGCCCATGGACAGGGGAGAACGCTGAAGCTTTCTTT.

This clonotype was recorded many times. V gene TRBV29-1 combines with J gene TRBJ1-6; no reliable D call. This CDR3 spans 11 amino acids. Germline CDR1 is SQVTM and CDR2 is ANQGSEA. The V end was cut by 2 bases, the J end by 16 bases, with 12 bases between. Here the CDR3 reads CSVESEGSLHF. The CDR3 DNA sequence: TGCAGCGTTGAATCGGAGGGCAGTCTCCACTTT.

This clonotype has a handful of counts. The rearrangement links TRBV19 to TRBJ1-1; D is ambiguous. The CDR3 totals 14 residues. Germline V gene lookup returns CDR1 LNHDA and CDR2 SQIVND (reference sequence). V lost 4 bases to trimming and J lost 5 bases, with 14 bases between them. The CDR3 sequence: CASSTSGGNTEAFF. CDR3 nucleotide sequence: TGTGCCAGTAGTACCTCCGGCGGAAATACTGAAGCTTTCTTT.

The CDR3, as DNA: TGCAGCGTTGAAGGGGGGCAGGGCAACTACAATGAGCAGTTCTTC. This gives the protein CSVEGGQGNYNEQFF. This chain joins TRBV29-1 and TRBJ2-1, with D maybe TRBD1 (6 bases). This CDR3 is 15 amino acids long. Germline V lookup: CDR1 SQVTM, CDR2 ANQGSEA. Trimming took 1 base from V and 3 from J, leaving 13 bases between them.

The chain uses TRBV15 and TRBJ1-2; D might be TRBD1 (5 bases). Germline loops: CDR1 LNHNV, CDR2 YYDKDF (reference sequence). V lost 3 bases, J lost 6 bases, and 11 bases lay in between. This CDR3 is built from 13 residues. The CDR3 coding sequence is TGTGCCACCAGCAGCGGAGCGGGGGATGGCTACACCTTC. Residues: CATSSGAGDGYTF.

The CDR3: CSAREGHDNYEQYF. CDR3 sequence (DNA): TGCAGCGCTCGAGAGGGCCACGACAACTACGAGCAGTACTTC. The genes are TRBV29-1 and TRBJ2-7, with D possibly TRBD2 on 5 matching bases. CDR3 size: 14 residues. Germline V gene data show CDR1 as SQVTM and CDR2 as ANQGSEA. The V end lost 7 bases, the J end lost 3 bases, and 19 bases lay between the germline ends.

The table lists this clonotype with many counts. The CDR3 bases are TGTGCCAGCAGTGAAGCTTCGGCCGGTACCTACGAGCAGTACTTC. Amino acid sequence: CASSEASAGTYEQYF. This rearrangement joins TRBV2 to TRBJ2-7; D is unresolved. The CDR3 contains 15 residues. Trimming stripped 0 bases from V and 2 bases from J, with 11 bases between. CDR1 is SNHLY, CDR2 FYNNEI, per germline. Combining the CDR3 with reference TRBV2 and TRBJ2-7 gives the whole variable domain EPEVTQTPSHQVTQMGQEVILRCVPISNHLYFYWYRQILGQKVEFLVSFYNNEISEKSEIFDDQFSVERPDGSNFTLKIRSTKLEDSAMYFCASSEASAGTYEQYFGPGTRLTVT.

This clonotype was observed many times. This chain links TRBV5-6 with TRBJ2-3; TRBD2 aligns across 10 bases. V dropped 2 bases and J dropped 3; count of bases not matched to a gene: 21. The CDR3 is 21 amino acids. Germline assignment: CDR1 SGHDT and CDR2 YYEEEE. This CDR3 reads CASSFGRQRASGRSRTDTQYF. DNA for the CDR3: TGTGCCAGCAGCTTTGGGAGGCAGCGGGCTAGCGGGAGAAGTAGGACAGATACGCAGTATTTT.

This clonotype was counted only a few times. The chain employs TRBV12-3 or TRBV12-4 and TRBJ1-1; D remains unclear. V lost 5 bases to trimming and J lost 8 bases, with 15 bases between them. This CDR3 comprises 13 residues. The CDR3 coding sequence is TGTGCCAGCAGTCTCTTCGAAGGCATCGAAGCTTTCTTT. Amino acids: CASSLFEGIEAFF.

This clonotype appeared many times. This chain joins TRBV6-2 or TRBV6-3 and TRBJ2-3; 8 nucleotides line up with TRBD2. The germline gives CDR1 MNHEY, CDR2 SVGEGT. The V segment lost 2 bases and the J segment 0 bases; nucleotides outside the gene matches: 4. CDR3 size: 16 residues. The CDR3 region has the DNA TGTGCCAGCAGTTACGGAGCGGGAGAGAGCACAGATACGCAGTATTTT. It yields the protein CASSYGAGESTDTQYF.

This clonotype was picked up many times. The rearrangement joins TRBV20-1 to TRBJ2-7, with D hard to call. V lost 3 bases and J lost 4, with 10 bases in between. CDR1 is DFQATT and CDR2 is SNEGSKA in the germline V gene (reference sequence). The CDR3 runs to 12 residues. CDR3 sequence reads: CSASGVGYEQYF. CDR3 DNA: TGCAGTGCTAGTGGGGTTGGGTACGAGCAGTACTTC.

The chain recombines TRBV7-6 with TRBJ2-1; 10 bases agree with TRBD2. The V segment lost 5 bases and the J segment 4 bases; nucleotides outside the gene matches: 5. In germline, CDR1 is SGHVS, CDR2 FNYEAQ. This CDR3 has 15 residues. The CDR3 DNA is TGTGCCAGCAGCACCATTAGCGGGGGGTACAATGAGCAGTTCTTC. Protein sequence: CASSTISGGYNEQFF. The entire variable domain, with the rest obtained from reference TRBV7-6 and TRBJ2-1, is as follows: GAGVSQSPRYKVTKRGQDVALRCDPISGHVSLYWYRQALGQGPEFLTYFNYEAQQDKSGLPNDRFSAERPEGSISTLTIQRTEQRDSAMYRCASSTISGGYNEQFFGPGTRLTVL.

This clonotype was counted a few times. The gene calls are TRBV4-3 and TRBJ1-5; the D is unclear. Germline-derived CDR1 and CDR2 are LGHNA and YSLEER. The CDR3 has 14 amino acids. V shed 4 bases and J shed 4 bases, with 11 bases lying between them. The CDR3 region is CASSPGRLNQPQHF. As DNA, the CDR3 is TGCGCCAGCAGCCCCGGACGGTTAAATCAGCCCCAGCATTTT.

This clonotype was counted many times. This rearrangement joins TRBV27 to TRBJ1-5; 8 bases fit TRBD1. The CDR3 is 15 residues long. After removal of 6 bases from V and 2 bases from J, the junction contained 6 bases not matched to a gene. CDR1 is MNHEY and CDR2 is SMNVEV in the germline V gene (reference sequence). CDR3 residues: CASREGTGGNQPQHF. As DNA, the CDR3 is TGTGCCAGCAGGGAAGGGACAGGTGGCAATCAGCCCCAGCATTTT.

This chain joins TRBV4-2 and TRBJ2-3; weak D call: TRBD2 (7 bases). CDR3 length: 15 amino acids. Looked up from germline, CDR1 is LGHNA and CDR2 is YNFKEQ. The V gene lost 0 bases and the J gene lost 5 bases, with 12 bases spanning the gap. The CDR3 spells CASSQDGGAVDTQYF. The CDR3 DNA reads TGTGCCAGCAGCCAAGATGGGGGGGCAGTAGATACGCAGTATTTT.

This clonotype was counted many times. This rearrangement joins TRBV6-2 or TRBV6-3 to TRBJ2-5; TRBD2 aligns across 8 bases. CDR3 length equals 14 residues. Trimming cost V 2 bases and J 4 bases; bases outside gene matches: 3. Per the germline V gene, CDR1 is MNHEY and CDR2 is SVGEGT. The CDR3 loop is CASSYGRGGETQYF. The CDR3 nucleotides read TGTGCCAGCAGTTACGGACGGGGGGGAGAGACCCAGTACTTC.

The rearrangement uses TRBV11-2 and TRBJ2-7; weak D call: TRBD1 (5 bases). The CDR3 is 14 amino acids. The germline CDR1 and CDR2 sequences are SGHAT and FQNNGV. V was pared by 6 bases and J by 3 bases, with 15 bases between. The CDR3: CASSYPGNHYEQYF. The CDR3 DNA sequence: TGTGCCAGCAGTTATCCAGGGAATCACTACGAGCAGTACTTC.

This clonotype was picked up one time. A much larger clone differs by one base, so this may be a read error. No conserved phenylalanine or tryptophan is present at the end of the CDR3, so a read error is the likely explanation. The J gene is TRBJ1-5, the V gene TRBV12-3 or TRBV12-4; D unclear. V was cut by 3 bases and J by 0 bases, with 6 bases left in between. The CDR3 extends over 14 amino acids. CDR3 DNA sequence: TGTGCCAGCAGTTTGAGCAATAGCAATCAGCCCCAGCATTAT. This codes for CASSLSNSNQPQHY.

In this sample, this clonotype turned up a few times. This chain joins TRBV9 and TRBJ2-1; 10 nucleotides agree with TRBD2. Trimming at V came to 3 bases and at J to 4 bases, leaving 4 bases not matched to a gene. CDR1 and CDR2 (germline): SGDLS, YYNGEE. CDR3 length equals 15 residues. CDR3: CASSAGTSAYNEQFF. In DNA, the CDR3 is TGTGCCAGCAGCGCCGGGACTAGCGCATACAATGAGCAGTTCTTC.

This chain connects TRBV7-9 to TRBJ2-7; TRBD1 aligns across 7 bases. V was pared by 6 bases and J by 1 base, with 6 bases of the junction left unmatched. Germline lookup yields CDR1 SEHNR and CDR2 FQNEAQ (reference sequence). This CDR3 has 14 amino acids. This chain's CDR3 is CASSMTGTSYEQYF. CDR3 bases: TGTGCCAGCAGTATGACAGGGACGTCCTACGAGCAGTACTTC.

A word on this clonotype: A much larger clone lies a single base off, so this may be a read error. The chain has TRBV10-3 and TRBJ2-6; the D is unclear. The CDR3 contains 14 residues. The V end was cut by 4 bases, the J end by 2 bases, with 6 bases between. Germline V gives CDR1 ENHRY, CDR2 SYGVKD. CDR3 DNA: TGTGCCATCAGTGTCGGCCCTGGGGCCAACGTCCTGACTTTC. Its protein product is CAISVGPGANVLTF.

CDR3 residues: CASSQAGGGGVPDTQYF. The CDR3 region has the DNA TGCGCCAGCAGCCAAGCCGGCGGCGGGGGAGTCCCAGATACGCAGTATTTT. This chain uses TRBV4-3 with TRBJ2-3, with TRBD2 matching over 7 bases. V shed 1 base, J shed 4 bases, and the junction held 11 bases outside the gene matches. CDR1 and CDR2 (germline): LGHNA, YSLEER. The CDR3 runs to 17 residues.